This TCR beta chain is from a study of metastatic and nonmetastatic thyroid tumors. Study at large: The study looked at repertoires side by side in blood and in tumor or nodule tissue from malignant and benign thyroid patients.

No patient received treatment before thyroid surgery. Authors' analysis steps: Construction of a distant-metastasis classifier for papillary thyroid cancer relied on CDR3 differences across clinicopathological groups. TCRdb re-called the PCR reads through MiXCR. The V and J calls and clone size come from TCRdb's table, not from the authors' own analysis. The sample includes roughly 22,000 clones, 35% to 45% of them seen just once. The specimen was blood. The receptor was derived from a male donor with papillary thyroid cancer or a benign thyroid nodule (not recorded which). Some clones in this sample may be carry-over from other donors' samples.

The CDR3 sequence is CASSLSAVENTEAFF. CDR3 coding DNA: TGTGCCAGCAGCTTATCGGCAGTGGAAAACACTGAAGCTTTCTTT. The rearrangement joins TRBV11-2 to TRBJ1-1; no clear D gene. The CDR3 runs to 15 residues. The germline V and J ends were trimmed by 2 bases and 2 bases, with 12 bases remaining between them. The V gene's germline CDR1 is SGHAT and CDR2 FQNNGV.